The 19 T cell receptor beta chains below were found in one sample sequenced in a study of CD8 T cells in ankylosing spondylitis. From the 5' RACE reads, TCRdb called clonotypes with MiXCR, one entry per CDR3 protein. There are 700,000 to 850,000 distinct CDR3 sequences in the sample; approximately 12% occur only once, and under 0.6% lies in the top ten. Study findings and constraints: The study identified a TCR beta motif of roughly eight highly homologous variants that appeared characteristic of ankylosing spondylitis blood.

What these receptors recognize is not known. Sequenced input: blood, either unsorted or a sorted T cell fraction (not recorded which). The receptors were gathered from a male donor with ankylosing spondylitis.

The V gene is TRBV18, the J gene TRBJ1-1, with D hard to call. There are 13 residues in the CDR3. Trimming removed 0 bases at V and 5 bases at J, with 7 bases between. Germline CDR1 KGHSH, CDR2 LQKENI. The CDR3 loop is CASSPPTRTEAFF. The CDR3 nucleotides are TGTGCCAGCTCACCACCGACCAGGACTGAAGCTTTCTTT.

This clonotype has just a few counts. The J gene is TRBJ2-3, the V gene TRBV5-8; no reliable D call. The CDR3 contains 15 residues. V lost 0 bases and J lost 5, with 13 bases in between. Germline lookup yields CDR1 SGHTS and CDR2 YDEGEE. CDR3 nucleotide sequence: TGTGCCAGCAGCTTGGGGCATCAGCTGGGAGATACGCAGTATTTT. Its translation is CASSLGHQLGDTQYF.

The chain carries TRBV6-2 or TRBV6-3 and TRBJ2-5; 7 nucleotides align to TRBD2. Germline loops: CDR1 MNHEY, CDR2 SVGEGT. Trimming removed 6 bases from V and 10 bases from J; junction bases left unmatched: 5. The CDR3 length is 11 residues. For the CDR3, the DNA is TGTGCCAGCAGCCATGGGAGGGACCAGTACTTC. Its translation: CASSHGRDQYF.

The V call is TRBV20-1, the J call TRBJ2-7, with TRBD1 matching 8 bases. Germline CDR1 reads DFQATT; CDR2 reads SNEGSKA (reference sequence). CDR3 length: 13 residues. J lost 0 bases, V lost 5 bases, and 3 bases had no gene match. The CDR3 sequence is CSADRGDSYEQYF. In DNA form, the CDR3 reads TGCAGTGCTGACAGGGGCGACTCCTACGAGCAGTACTTC.

In its sample, this clonotype was seen a few times. The J gene is TRBJ2-7, the V gene TRBV5-5; TRBD1 agrees at 8 bases. Germline lookup yields CDR1 SGHKS and CDR2 YYEKEE (reference sequence). The length of the CDR3 is 17 residues. V dropped 0 bases and J dropped 1; count of bases not matched to a gene: 9. CDR3 bases: TGTGCCAGCAGCTTGGGACAGGGGAGCCCGGAATCCTACGAGCAGTACTTC. Translating gives CASSLGQGSPESYEQYF.

This clonotype turned up a few times. The gene calls are TRBV20-1 and TRBJ2-2, with D perhaps matching TRBD2 (7 bases). Germline V gene sequence: CDR1 DFQATT, CDR2 SNEGSKA (reference sequence). V lost 2 bases to trimming and J lost 5 bases, with 18 bases between them. The CDR3 consists of 16 residues. The CDR3 nucleotides are TGCAGTGCTAGAAGGGTTTCGGGGGGCTGGACCGGGGAGCTGTTTTTT. Amino acid sequence: CSARRVSGGWTGELFF.

The chain links TRBV20-1 to TRBJ2-5; D might be TRBD1 or TRBD2, each matching 6 bases. V was trimmed by 6 bases and J by 5 bases, leaving 13 bases between them. The CDR3 totals 12 residues. Germline-derived CDR1 and CDR2 are DFQATT and SNEGSKA (reference sequence). The CDR3 DNA is TGCAGTGCGGAGGGGGAGGTCGAGACCCAGTACTTC. As protein: CSAEGEVETQYF.

V and J are TRBV12-3 or TRBV12-4 and TRBJ1-2; 8 positions agree with TRBD1. Unmatched junction bases numbered 5, after V lost 1 base and J lost 7 bases. This CDR3 spans 14 amino acids. CDR3 nucleotides: TGTGCCAGCAGTTTAGGACAGGGGAAGGGTGGCTACACCTTC. It is translated as CASSLGQGKGGYTF.

The chain has TRBV30 and TRBJ2-3; TRBD1 or TRBD2 may be the D gene (5 bases each). Germline V gives CDR1 GTSNPN, CDR2 SVGIG (reference sequence). The CDR3 extends over 15 amino acids. Trimming removed 3 bases at V and 5 bases at J, with 18 bases between. The CDR3 coding sequence is TGTGCCTGGAGGGTTATGGGGGTCGCTCGAGATACGCAGTATTTT. This codes for CAWRVMGVARDTQYF.

This sequence joins TRBV7-9 and TRBJ2-1, with D hard to call. CDR1 and CDR2 (germline): SEHNR, FQNEAQ (reference sequence). V lost 2 bases and J lost 7, with 9 bases in between. This CDR3 region has 13 residues. CDR3 protein: CASSLLRANEQFF. CDR3 nucleotide sequence: TGTGCCAGCAGCTTACTTCGAGCAAATGAGCAGTTCTTC.

This clonotype was found many times. This rearrangement joins TRBV30 to TRBJ1-2; D is unresolved. CDR1 and CDR2 from the germline V gene are GTSNPN and SVGIG (reference sequence). The CDR3 runs 16 residues. Trimming stripped 2 bases from V and 2 bases from J, with 18 bases between. CDR3 amino acids: CAWSKTRLLINYGYTF. As DNA, the CDR3 is TGTGCCTGGAGTAAAACAAGGCTTCTCATAAACTATGGCTACACCTTC.

This clonotype was counted between two and nine times. V and J are TRBV7-2 and TRBJ1-1, with a weak D call TRBD1 (6 bases). The germline gives CDR1 SGHTA, CDR2 FQGNSA. The V gene lost 5 bases and the J gene lost 10 bases, with 17 bases spanning the gap. The CDR3 length is 13 residues. Here the CDR3 DNA reads TGTGCCAGCAGCGTATACAGGGAGAGTGGAGCTTTCTTT. The encoded protein is CASSVYRESGAFF.

The chain carries TRBV2 and TRBJ1-1, with D uncertain. There are 11 residues in the CDR3. The germline CDR1 and CDR2 sequences are SNHLY and FYNNEI. Trimming pared 5 bases from V and 10 bases from J, leaving 11 bases between. The CDR3 protein is CASSSFTGAFF. CDR3 coding DNA: TGTGCCAGCAGTTCTTTTACGGGAGCTTTCTTT.

The chain joins TRBV6-1 to TRBJ2-5; TRBD1 matches 8 bases. The CDR3 loop spans 14 amino acids. Trimming cost V 4 bases and J 5 bases; bases outside gene matches: 6. Germline values: CDR1 MNHNS, CDR2 SASEGT. The CDR3: CASSAQGAGETQYF. CDR3 DNA sequence: TGTGCCAGCAGTGCTCAGGGGGCGGGGGAGACCCAGTACTTC.

The rearrangement uses TRBV9 and TRBJ2-5; TRBD2 might be the D (6 bases). CDR1 is SGDLS, CDR2 YYNGEE, per germline. V was pared by 4 bases and J by 10 bases, with 20 bases between. The CDR3 extends over 14 amino acids. The CDR3 nucleotides read TGTGCCAGCAGCCCATTCTGGAGGTCGCGGGACCAGTACTTC. It encodes CASSPFWRSRDQYF.

This clonotype was detected only a few times. V is TRBV28 and J is TRBJ2-3; TRBD2 might be the D (6 bases). Trimming pared 7 bases from V and 1 base from J, leaving 9 bases between. The length of the CDR3 is 13 residues. In germline, CDR1 is MDHEN, CDR2 SYDVKM. CDR3 amino acids: CASKGGGTDTQYF. CDR3 coding DNA: TGTGCCAGCAAGGGCGGGGGCACAGATACGCAGTATTTT.

This clonotype was seen only a few times. The chain uses TRBV7-2 and TRBJ1-4; D perhaps matches TRBD1 (5 bases). CDR3 length: 14 amino acids. The germline CDR1 and CDR2 sequences are SGHTA and FQGNSA. V shed 1 base and J shed 7 bases, with 10 bases lying between them. The CDR3: CASSLGGRPEKLFF. The CDR3 coding sequence is TGTGCCAGCAGCTTAGGGGGCAGGCCTGAAAAACTGTTTTTT.

This clonotype occurred a few times. The chain combines TRBV20-1 with TRBJ2-7; TRBD1 matches at 7 bases. CDR3 length equals 13 residues. The germline gives CDR1 DFQATT, CDR2 SNEGSKA (reference sequence). With V trimmed by 2 bases and J by 2 bases, 3 bases remained unmatched. The CDR3 here is CSARPTGTYEQYF. The CDR3 nucleotides read TGCAGTGCTAGACCGACAGGGACCTACGAGCAGTACTTC.

J is TRBJ2-5 and V is TRBV20-1; possible D gene TRBD2, 7 bases. Trimming removed 8 bases at V and 4 bases at J, with 14 bases between. The CDR3 has 12 residues. CDR1 is DFQATT, CDR2 SNEGSKA, per germline (reference sequence). CDR3 protein: CSLRGGRETQYF. The CDR3 DNA is TGCAGTTTGAGGGGGGGGCGAGAGACCCAGTACTTC.